Each of the 7 T cell receptor beta chains below was sequenced from the same sample in a study of CD8+ T cells in alopecia areata. In alopecia areata patients, both lesional scalp punch biopsies and peripheral blood were collected. Extracted RNA was reverse transcribed, and the resulting cDNA served as sequencing template. The protocol was immunoSEQ multiplex PCR, while the TCRdb copy is restricted to in-frame clones and leaves out a portion. The repertoire holds 15,000 to 17,000 clones, with 50% to 75% as singletons. Sequencing was done on a sample of skin. Receptors were obtained from a human donor with alopecia areata.

This clone showed up just a few times. This chain uses TRBV19 with TRBJ2-7, with D possibly matching TRBD1 (6 bases). Germline values: CDR1 LNHDA, CDR2 SQIVND (reference sequence). The CDR3 spans 13 residues. Trimming took 6 bases from V and 1 from J, leaving 10 bases between them. CDR3 nucleotide sequence: TGTGCCAGTAGCCCCGGACAGTCCTACGAGCAGTACTTC. This translates into CASSPGQSYEQYF.

The chain joins TRBV27 to TRBJ1-2; D is unresolved. From germline, CDR1 is MNHEY and CDR2 SMNVEV (reference sequence). V was trimmed by 5 bases and J by 1 base, leaving 11 bases between them. The CDR3 is 14 amino acids. The CDR3 bases are TGTGCCAGCAGTCCCGGCCAGCTTAACTATGGCTACACCTTC. Translating it yields CASSPGQLNYGYTF.

The chain joins TRBV10-3 to TRBJ1-1; D is undetermined. Germline CDR1 and CDR2: ENHRY and SYGVKD. The CDR3 is 13 residues long. V was cut by 0 bases and J by 5 bases, with 7 bases left in between. For the CDR3, the DNA is TGTGCCATCAGTGAGTCCGGCGGTACTGAAGCTTTCTTT. Amino acid sequence: CAISESGGTEAFF.

The chain links TRBV4-2 to TRBJ2-3; 10 bases line up with TRBD2. CDR1 LGHNA and CDR2 YNFKEQ come from the germline V gene. CDR3 length: 13 residues. Trimming removed 2 bases from V and 11 bases from J; junction bases left unmatched: 4. This chain's CDR3 is CASSQSGLAKQYF. CDR3 coding DNA: TGTGCCAGCAGCCAATCGGGACTAGCGAAGCAGTATTTT.

Notes on this clone: The sample has other DNA sequences that encode this CDR3 too. This sequence joins TRBV28 and TRBJ2-7, with D tentatively TRBD2 (5 bases). Trimming pared 2 bases from V and 6 bases from J, leaving 8 bases between. Per the germline V gene, CDR1 is MDHEN and CDR2 is SYDVKM. The CDR3 consists of 12 residues. CDR3 nucleotide sequence: TGTGCCAGCAGTTTAATCCGGGGCGAGCAGTACTTC. Protein product: CASSLIRGEQYF.

The chain has TRBV7-9 and TRBJ2-7, with 7 bases fitting TRBD2. CDR3 length equals 18 residues. Trimming removed 2 bases from V and 0 bases from J; junction bases left unmatched: 13. Germline CDR1 reads SEHNR; CDR2 reads FQNEAQ (reference sequence). CDR3 sequence: CASSLWGGSGLNSYEQYF. CDR3 DNA: TGTGCCAGCAGCTTATGGGGGGGTAGCGGGTTAAACTCCTACGAGCAGTACTTC.

V and J are TRBV10-3 and TRBJ2-2, with 7 bases lining up with TRBD1. The CDR3 is made up of 15 amino acids. The trim removed 7 bases at V and 1 base at J, leaving 6 bases unmatched. From germline, CDR1 is ENHRY and CDR2 SYGVKD. CDR3 nucleotides: TGTGCCATCACCCCGGGACAGCAGAACACCGGGGAGCTGTTTTTT. It encodes CAITPGQQNTGELFF.